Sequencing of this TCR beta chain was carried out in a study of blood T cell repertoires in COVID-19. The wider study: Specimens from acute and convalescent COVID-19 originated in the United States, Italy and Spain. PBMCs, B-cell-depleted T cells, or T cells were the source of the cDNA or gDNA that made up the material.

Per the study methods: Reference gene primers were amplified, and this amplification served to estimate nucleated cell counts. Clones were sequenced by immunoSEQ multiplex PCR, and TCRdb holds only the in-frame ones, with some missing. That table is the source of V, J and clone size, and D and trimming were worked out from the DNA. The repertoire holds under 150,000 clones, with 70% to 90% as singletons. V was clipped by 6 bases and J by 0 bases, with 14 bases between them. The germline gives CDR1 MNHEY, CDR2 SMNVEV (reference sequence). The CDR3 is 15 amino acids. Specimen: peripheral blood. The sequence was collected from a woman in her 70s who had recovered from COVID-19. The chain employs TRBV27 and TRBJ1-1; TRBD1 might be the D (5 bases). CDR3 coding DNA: TGTGCCAGCAGCCCTGGCAGGGCCATGAACACTGAAGCTTTCTTT. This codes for CASSPGRAMNTEAFF.